A single sample is the source of the 3 T cell receptor beta chains below, sequenced in a study of shared clonotypes between healthy human individuals. TCRdb keeps only in-frame clones here, not all; method: immunoSEQ multiplex PCR. The table has more than 1,200,000 clones, 98% seen once. The source material was naive CD4+ T cells sorted from blood. Indicated subset: CD45RA+ positively selected. The source of these receptors is a man under 40 in good health.

The genes are TRBV7-9 and TRBJ2-5; 7 nucleotides line up with TRBD2. V was clipped by 1 base and J by 2 bases; unmatched bases: 4. The germline CDR1 and CDR2 sequences are SEHNR and FQNEAQ (reference sequence). The CDR3 runs 15 residues. This chain's CDR3 is CASSLGVSGQETQYF. The CDR3 region has the DNA TGTGCCAGCAGCTTAGGCGTTAGCGGGCAAGAGACCCAGTACTTC.

The chain couples TRBV7-6 to TRBJ2-1, with 9 nucleotides matching TRBD1. CDR3 length: 17 amino acids. V shed 4 bases, J shed 0 bases, and the junction held 7 bases outside the gene matches. CDR1 is SGHVS and CDR2 is FNYEAQ in the germline V gene. CDR3 protein: CASSSTGGSSSYNEQFF. DNA of the CDR3: TGTGCCAGCAGCTCGACAGGGGGTAGTAGCTCCTACAATGAGCAGTTCTTC.

CDR3 bases: TGTGCCAGCAGCGGAGAGGCGGGCCTCTCCTACAATGAGCAGTTCTTC. It translates to CASSGEAGLSYNEQFF. The V and J genes are TRBV9 and TRBJ2-1, with a possible D match to TRBD2 (5 bases). The CDR3 length is 16 residues. Trimming left V 3 bases short and J 0 bases short, with 13 bases between. Germline V gives CDR1 SGDLS, CDR2 YYNGEE. The full variable domain, completed using reference TRBV9 and TRBJ2-1, is DSGVTQTPKHLITATGQRVTLRCSPRSGDLSVYWYQQSLDQGLQFLIQYYNGEERAKGNILERFSAQQFPDLHSELNLSSLELGDSALYFCASSGEAGLSYNEQFFGPGTRLTVL.